This entry concerns a single TCR beta chain. No antigen is known for it. Germline loops: CDR1 GTSNPN, CDR2 SVGIG (reference sequence). V was cut by 4 bases and J by 4 bases, with 15 bases left in between. The CDR3 runs 14 residues. A modified ARM-PCR protocol with three rounds of nested PCR amplified TCRbeta. One entry per CDR3 protein results from TCRdb running MiXCR on the multiplex PCR reads. The table shows roughly 75,000 distinct CDR3 sequences, with approximately 80% occurring only once. RNA was extracted from bulk tissue without any cell sorting. More than 3 cm separated this lung sample from the edge of the tumor. This sample was included in a study of tumor and adjacent non-tumor tissue in lung cancer. Whole-study findings and limits: Top 100 clones took a larger repertoire share in normal lung. Compared with tumor, normal lung showed significantly lower TCR diversity.

The sequenced material came from distant non-tumor lung tissue. The sequence derives from a man in his 60s with non-small cell lung cancer. V gene TRBV30 combines with J gene TRBJ2-3; a possible D gene is TRBD2 (5 bases). The CDR3: CAWNPGLGPDTQYF. CDR3 DNA sequence: TGTGCCTGGAACCCCGGACTGGGCCCAGATACGCAGTATTTT.